This T cell receptor beta chain was obtained from a study of identical twins. Donors were all healthy Caucasians. This clonotype was seen only a few times. Its target is not known. General study findings and limits: Cord blood beta clonotypes present at high abundance carried fewer insertions; no such pattern appeared in memory repertoires. The study drew conclusions from cross-sectional statistical analysis, not from following the same donors.

The CDR3 has 14 residues. Losses at the gene ends were 10 bases for V and 5 bases for J; bases not matched to a gene: 8. CDR1 is ENHRY, CDR2 SYGVKD, per germline. TCRdb used MiXCR to reprocess the 5' RACE reads, holding one entry per CDR3 protein. The sample holds around 530,000 distinct CDR3 sequences, over 12% seen once. These sequences were also reported in another study, on yellow fever vaccine responses in identical twins. According to that study: Twins' vaccine T cell response reportedly gave the appearance of partial convergence and partial personalization.

The V call is TRBV10-3, the J call TRBJ1-6, with 7 bases identical to TRBD1. This sequence was found in a woman aged 18-30 years in good health. The sequencing sample was made of CD4+ T cells sorted from blood. The CDR3 region is CATLRDSHNSPLHF. The CDR3 coding sequence is TGTGCCACCCTGCGGGACAGCCATAATTCACCCCTCCACTTT.